This T cell receptor beta chain was captured in a study of long-term antiretroviral therapy in people with HIV. In germline, CDR1 is SEHNR, CDR2 FQNEAQ (reference sequence). V lost 5 bases and J 8 bases, leaving 28 bases between the germline ends. The CDR3 consists of 18 residues. Researchers report immunoSEQ v3.0 was run at survey level. Some clones are missing from TCRdb's copy, which holds only in-frame ones; the method was immunoSEQ multiplex PCR. The sample records roughly 10,000 clones, about four fifths being singletons. The chain is built from TRBV7-9 and TRBJ2-4; D possibly corresponds to TRBD2 (5 bases). Material: unsorted PBMCs, obtained 1.2 years after starting antiretroviral therapy. The source of this sequence is a man between 35 and 55 years old with HIV. The CDR3 region has the DNA TGTGCCAGCAGCCACGTCCTTGGGATGGAGGCCCCCGAGGACATTCAGTACTTC. Protein product: CASSHVLGMEAPEDIQYF.